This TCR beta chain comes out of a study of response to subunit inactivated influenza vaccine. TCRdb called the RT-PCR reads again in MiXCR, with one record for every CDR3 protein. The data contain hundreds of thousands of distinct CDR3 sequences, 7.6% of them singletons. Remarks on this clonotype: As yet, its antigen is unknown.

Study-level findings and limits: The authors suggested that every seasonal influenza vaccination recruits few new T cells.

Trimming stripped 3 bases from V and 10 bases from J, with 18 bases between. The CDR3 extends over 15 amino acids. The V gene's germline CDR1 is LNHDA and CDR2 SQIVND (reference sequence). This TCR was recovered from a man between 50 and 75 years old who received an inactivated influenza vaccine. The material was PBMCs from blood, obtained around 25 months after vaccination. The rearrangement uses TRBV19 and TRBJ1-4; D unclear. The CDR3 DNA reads TGTGCCAGTAGTATTGGCCGACTGCGCGCCGGAAAACTGTTTTTT. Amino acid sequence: CASSIGRLRAGKLFF. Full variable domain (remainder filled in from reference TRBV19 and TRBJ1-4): DGGITQSPKYLFRKEGQNVTLSCEQNLNHDAMYWYRQDPGQGLRLIYYSQIVNDFQKGDIAEGYSVSREKKESFPLTVTSAQKNPTAFYLCASSIGRLRAGKLFFGSGTQLSVL.